Listed below are T cell receptor beta chains from one sample, sequenced in a study of T cell responses to AZD1222 COVID-19 vaccine. Libraries were prepared by immunoSEQ multiplex PCR; TCRdb keeps only in-frame clonotypes and omits some of them. The repertoire holds about 180,000 clones, with approximately 86% as singletons. The material was peripheral blood, obtained on day 0 of AZD1222 vaccination. The receptors were sampled from an adult in good health. CDR3s include the opening cysteine and the closing phenylalanine or tryptophan. D genes are given only for firm matches. Clone size is stated in some rows and not others, as once, few, many or a class when expanded.

TRBD1,NA,TRBJ1-2,TRBV19,TGTGCCAGTAGCAGGACAGGGGATACTGGCTACACCTTC,CASSRTGDTGYTF
NA,NA,TRBJ2-7,TRBV5-1,TGCGCCAGCAGCCCGTTAGGGGGGGGAGGCGAGCAGTACTTC,CASSPLGGGGEQYF
NA,NA,TRBJ2-5,TRBV5-6,TGTGCCAGCAGCTTGGCAGCGGGGACCCAGTACTTC,CASSLAAGTQYF
NA,few,TRBJ1-2,TRBV5-1,TGCGCCAGCAGCTTGGGACTGATCTATGGCTACACCTTC,CASSLGLIYGYTF
TRBD1,NA,TRBJ1-1,TRBV6-5,TGTGCCAGCAGTACCCCGGACAGGGCGGAAGCTTTCTTT,CASSTPDRAEAFF
TRBD1,few,TRBJ2-2,TRBV6-4,TGTGCCAGCAGTGACTTTTTCAAAACCGGGACAGGGCCCCCCGGGGAGCTGTTTTTT,CASSDFFKTGTGPPGELFF
TRBD1,NA,TRBJ1-5,TRBV24-1,TGTGCCACCAGTGACCCTGGGACAGAACAGCCCCAGCATTTT,CATSDPGTEQPQHF
NA,NA,TRBJ2-1,TRBV2,TGTGCCAGCAGTGAACAGTCTAGCGTAAATGAGCAGTTCTTC,CASSEQSSVNEQFF
TRBD1,NA,TRBJ2-2,TRBV18,TGTGCCAGCTCACCTAGGACAGGAACGAACACCGGGGAGCTGTTTTTT,CASSPRTGTNTGELFF
TRBD1,NA,TRBJ2-1,TRBV5-8,TGTGCCAGCAGCTTTGTCCACAGGGGGAGGTACAATGAGCAGTTCTTC,CASSFVHRGRYNEQFF
TRBD2,NA,TRBJ2-5,TRBV3-1/TRBV3-2,TGTGCCAGCAGCCGCCATCAGGCCCAGCGGGGAGGAGAGACCCAGTACTTC,CASSRHQAQRGGETQYF
TRBD2,NA,TRBJ2-2,TRBV5-6,TGTGCCAGCAGCTGGGACTCGCTAGCGGGGGCGAACACCGGGGAGCTGTTTTTT,CASSWDSLAGANTGELFF
NA,NA,TRBJ2-1,TRBV27,TGTGCCAGCAGTCCCCCCCGGACGGAAAGCTCCTACAATGAGCAGTTCTTC,CASSPPRTESSYNEQFF
TRBD1,NA,TRBJ1-3,TRBV2,TGTGCCAGAACCGGGACAGGGGGCAACTCTGGAAACACCATATATTTT,CARTGTGGNSGNTIYF
TRBD2,NA,TRBJ2-1,TRBV28,TGTGCCAGCCTACTAGCGGGGGGGTACAATGAGCAGTTCTTC,CASLLAGGYNEQFF
TRBD1,NA,TRBJ1-4,TRBV9,TGTGCCAGCAGCGCGGGACAGGGATATGAAAAACTGTTTTTT,CASSAGQGYEKLFF
TRBD2,NA,TRBJ2-1,TRBV19,TGTGCCAGTAGCAGACTAGCGAGCAATGAGCAGTTCTTC,CASSRLASNEQFF
NA,NA,TRBJ1-1,TRBV11-2,TGTGCCAGCAGCTTAGGAACTGAAGCTTTCTTT,CASSLGTEAFF
NA,NA,TRBJ1-3,TRBV6-5,TGTGCCACCGGGGCTGTCTCTGGAAACACCATATATTTT,CATGAVSGNTIYF
NA,NA,TRBJ1-6,TRBV30,TGTGCCTGGGACAGGATGAGCTCCTATAATTCACCCCTCCACTTT,CAWDRMSSYNSPLHF
NA,NA,TRBJ2-1,TRBV7-9,TGTGCCAGCAGCCCCGGGACCAACTTAATTTACAATGAGCAGTTCTTC,CASSPGTNLIYNEQFF
NA,few,TRBJ2-1,TRBV3-1/TRBV3-2,TGTGCCAGCAGCCAAGATCATACAGGACTGGTGTACAATGAGCAGTTCTTC,CASSQDHTGLVYNEQFF
TRBD1,few,TRBJ1-6,TRBV19,TGTGCCAGTAGTCGGGACAGGTCCCGCTCACCCCTCCACTTT,CASSRDRSRSPLHF
NA,NA,TRBJ2-3,TRBV9,TGTGCCAGCAGCCCGATCAGCGTGGGAAAGACAGATACGCAGTATTTT,CASSPISVGKTDTQYF
TRBD1,NA,TRBJ1-1,TRBV3-1/TRBV3-2,TGTGCCAGCAGCAACAGGGGGCAGACTGAAGCTTTCTTT,CASSNRGQTEAFF
NA,NA,TRBJ2-2,TRBV27,TGTGCCACAGGGGCTAATCTCGGGGAGCTGTTTTTT,CATGANLGELFF
NA,NA,TRBJ2-7,TRBV13,TGTGCCAGCAGTTCCGGGCCTACGAGGGGCGAGCAGTACTTC,CASSSGPTRGEQYF
NA,NA,TRBJ2-7,TRBV7-3,TGTGCCAGCAGCCTCGACAGGTACTCCTACGAGCAGTACTTC,CASSLDRYSYEQYF
NA,NA,TRBJ1-1,TRBV10-1,TGCGTCAGCAGGGAGGGCTTAAACACTGAAGCTTTCTTT,CVSREGLNTEAFF
NA,NA,TRBJ1-1,TRBV7-3,TGTGCCAGCAGCGGGGGAACTGAAGCTTTCTTT,CASSGGTEAFF
NA,NA,TRBJ1-3,TRBV12-3/TRBV12-4,TGTGCCAGCAAGGAGACGGTCGGAAACACCATATATTTT,CASKETVGNTIYF
TRBD2,NA,TRBJ2-1,TRBV2,TGTGCCAGCACTAGACTAGCGGGAACCTACAATGAGCAGTTCTTC,CASTRLAGTYNEQFF
NA,NA,TRBJ2-2,TRBV7-9,TGTGCCAGCAGCTTCTGGGGGCCCGACACCGGGGAGCTGTTTTTT,CASSFWGPDTGELFF
NA,NA,TRBJ1-5,TRBV2,TGTGCCAGCAGTGAAGGTCAGGGGCGTCAGCCCCAGCATTTT,CASSEGQGRQPQHF
TRBD2,NA,TRBJ2-2,TRBV6-2/TRBV6-3,TGTGCCAGCAGTCTGACTAGCGGGAGTCCCGGGGAGCTGTTTTTT,CASSLTSGSPGELFF
TRBD2,NA,TRBJ2-7,TRBV18,TGTGCCAGCTCACCACCGGGGGCGGGAGGGCCCTACGAGCAGTACTTC,CASSPPGAGGPYEQYF